Included here is one TCR beta chain sequence, with context. Antigen specificity is unknown. This record belongs to a study of identical twins. Healthy Caucasians provided all donations. V gave up 3 bases and J gave up 9 bases; unmatched junction bases: 11. Per the germline V gene, CDR1 is SEHNR and CDR2 is FQNEAQ (reference sequence). The CDR3 has 16 amino acids. Template switching (which added a universal primer site) was used, and cDNA carried unique molecular identifiers. From the 5' RACE reads, TCRdb called clonotypes with MiXCR, one entry per CDR3 protein. The data hold about 1.7 million distinct CDR3 sequences, with less than 40% observed a single time. Whole-study results and caveats: Beta clonotypes that were abundant in cord blood contained fewer insertions, a pattern absent from memory repertoires. Beta out-of-frame sequences showed weaker excess sharing between twins.

This chain uses TRBV7-9 with TRBJ2-1, with 10 bases that match TRBD2. Sequenced input: cord blood. The receptor's source is a newborn girl in good health. The DNA for the CDR3 is TGTGCCAGCAGCTTTCCCGGGCTAGCGGGAGTCGCTGAGCAGTTCTTC. Translating gives CASSFPGLAGVAEQFF.